This TCR beta chain was retrieved from a study of CD8+CD57+ T cells in acquired aplastic anemia. The wider study: Average DNA yield from sorted CD4+ and CD8+ cells was approximately 3.2 ug.

The template used for profiling TCR beta VDJ and CDR3 was genomic DNA. TCRdb reprocessed the reads via MiXCR and lists one record per CDR3 protein. The top ten clones hold approximately 9.7% of a sample with roughly 190,000 distinct CDR3 sequences, 40% to 55% of them seen once. Germline V gene sequence: CDR1 DFQATT, CDR2 SNEGSKA (reference sequence). The V and J ends lost 5 bases and 6 bases, in that order; junction bases with no gene match: 3. The CDR3 is 11 residues long. Sequencing involved patients with CD8+CD57+ cell expansion previously shown by flow cytometry. The chain is built from TRBV20-1 and TRBJ2-5, with 7 bases fitting TRBD1. The receptor's source is a human donor with aplastic anemia. What was sequenced was sorted CD4+, CD8+, or CD8+CD57+ T cells (not recorded which) from PBMCs. CDR3 DNA: TGCAGTGCTGACAGGGCTCAGACCCAGTACTTC. This gives the protein CSADRAQTQYF.